Shown below are 17 T cell receptor beta chains from a single sample sequenced in a study of T cell repertoires in cytomegalovirus infection. Antigens of these TCRs are unknown. MiXCR, applied by TCRdb to the reads, yields one record per CDR3 protein. The sample contains a few hundred thousand distinct CDR3 sequences, 40% of which appear only once. The input for sequencing was cultured PBMCs, taken from culture after CMV antigen stimulation. The receptors originated from a human donor in good health (CMV status not recorded). Some clones in this sample may be carry-over from other donors' samples.

The DNA of the CDR3 is TGTGCCTGGAGTGTACTGCTGGGCTACCGCCCTTACAATGAGCAGTTCTTC. Translating gives CAWSVLLGYRPYNEQFF. The J gene is TRBJ2-1, the V gene TRBV30; no clear D gene. This CDR3 region has 17 residues. CDR1 is GTSNPN and CDR2 is SVGIG in the germline V gene (reference sequence). V shed 0 bases and J shed 4 bases, with 19 bases lying between them.

This clonotype has only a few counts. The V call is TRBV20-1, the J call TRBJ2-1; maybe TRBD2 (5 bases). Trimming shortened V by 3 bases and J by 9 bases, and 21 bases separated the two germline ends. Germline V gives CDR1 DFQATT, CDR2 SNEGSKA (reference sequence). This CDR3 has 15 residues. This CDR3 reads CSARKSGMVGSEQFF. The DNA for the CDR3 is TGCAGTGCTAGGAAGTCGGGGATGGTCGGTTCTGAGCAGTTCTTC.

This clonotype was counted only a few times. The gene calls are TRBV6-2 or TRBV6-3 and TRBJ2-3, with D hard to call. Looked up from germline, CDR1 is MNHEY and CDR2 is SVGEGT. The CDR3 is 13 amino acids. The V gene lost 8 bases and the J gene lost 3 bases, with 12 bases spanning the gap. The CDR3 protein is CASEPSLTDTQYF. The CDR3 DNA sequence: TGTGCCAGCGAGCCGAGCCTAACAGATACGCAGTATTTT.

The chain recombines TRBV29-1 with TRBJ2-5, with TRBD2 identical over 9 bases. There are 15 residues in the CDR3. The V gene's germline CDR1 is SQVTM and CDR2 ANQGSEA. J was trimmed by 2 bases and V by 4 bases; bases with no gene match: 8. The CDR3 coding sequence is TGCAGCGTTGGGGGGACTAGCTTTGTACAAGAGACCCAGTACTTC. Its protein is CSVGGTSFVQETQYF. Full variable domain (outside the CDR3, taken from reference TRBV29-1 and TRBJ2-5): SAVISQKPSRDICQRGTSLTIQCQVDSQVTMMFWYRQQPGQSLTLIATANQGSEATYESGFVIDKFPISRPNLTFSTLTVSNMSPEDSSIYLCSVGGTSFVQETQYFGPGTRLLVL.

The chain combines TRBV5-1 with TRBJ1-1; D gene unclear. V gave up 3 bases and J gave up 0 bases, with 9 bases separating them. Germline CDR1 is SGHRS and CDR2 is YFSETQ. The CDR3 is 14 amino acids. The CDR3 nucleotides read TGCGCCAGCAGCTCGGACGGCTTGAACACTGAAGCTTTCTTT. It translates to CASSSDGLNTEAFF. Using reference TRBV5-1 and TRBJ1-1 for the parts outside the CDR3, the full variable domain is KAGVTQTPRYLIKTRGQQVTLSCSPISGHRSVSWYQQTPGQGLQFLFEYFSETQRNKGNFPGRFSGRQFSNSRSEMNVSTLELGDSALYLCASSSDGLNTEAFFGQGTRLTVV.

This chain links TRBV28 with TRBJ2-7, with TRBD1 matching 9 bases. The CDR3 is 16 amino acids. Germline loops: CDR1 MDHEN, CDR2 SYDVKM. Trimming took 5 bases from V and 0 from J; bases not matched to a gene: 8. The CDR3 DNA follows: TGTGCCAGCAGTCTGAAGGACAGGGGCGCCTCCTACGAGCAGTACTTC. Translation: CASSLKDRGASYEQYF. The whole variable domain, remainder taken from reference TRBV28 and TRBJ2-7, is DVKVTQSSRYLVKRTGEKVFLECVQDMDHENMFWYRQDPGLGLRLIYFSYDVKMKEKGDIPEGYSVSREKKERFSLILESASTNQTSMYLCASSLKDRGASYEQYFGPGTRLTVT.

The chain carries TRBV5-5 and TRBJ1-2, with 7 bases matching TRBD1. This CDR3 has 14 residues. The J segment lost 6 bases and the V segment lost 3 bases, leaving 8 bases of the junction unmatched. The germline CDR1 and CDR2 sequences are SGHKS and YYEKEE (reference sequence). In DNA, the CDR3 is TGTGCCAGCAGCTCGGTCGACAGGGTGCATGGCTACACCTTC. It specifies CASSSVDRVHGYTF.

This chain connects TRBV4-3 to TRBJ1-5, with D possibly matching TRBD1 (5 bases). V lost 2 bases and J lost 1, with 18 bases in between. The CDR3 loop spans 18 amino acids. Germline CDR1 reads LGHNA; CDR2 reads YSLEER. CDR3 loop: CASSQFRDQMKSNQPQHF. CDR3 coding DNA: TGCGCCAGCAGCCAATTCAGGGACCAGATGAAGAGCAATCAGCCCCAGCATTTT.

The chain employs TRBV7-8 and TRBJ2-7; 8 bases map to TRBD2. Germline lookup yields CDR1 SGHVS and CDR2 FQNEAQ. CDR3 length equals 15 residues. The ends lost 1 base at V and 2 bases at J; junction bases unmatched: 4. The CDR3 region is CASSLGAAGAYEQYF. In DNA form, the CDR3 reads TGTGCCAGCAGCTTAGGGGCAGCGGGAGCCTACGAGCAGTACTTC.

V gene TRBV7-9 combines with J gene TRBJ2-1, with 10 bases that match TRBD2. Looked up from germline, CDR1 is SEHNR and CDR2 is FQNEAQ (reference sequence). The CDR3 sequence is 14 residues long. V was pared by 4 bases and J by 8 bases, with 5 bases of the junction left unmatched. The CDR3 protein is CASSSTSGAYEQFF. DNA of the CDR3: TGTGCCAGCAGCTCAACTAGCGGGGCCTATGAGCAGTTCTTC.

The chain uses TRBV6-1 and TRBJ1-2; possibly TRBD1 for D (5 bases). Germline-derived CDR1 and CDR2 are MNHNS and SASEGT. With 6 bases removed from V and 8 bases from J, the gap between germline ends came to 10 bases. This CDR3 contains 11 residues. The CDR3 DNA reads as TGTGCCAGCAGACAGGCGAGCGGCTACACCTTC. Translating it yields CASRQASGYTF.

This chain connects TRBV7-2 to TRBJ2-5, with TRBD1 identical over 7 bases. This CDR3 comprises 13 residues. Germline CDR1 SGHTA, CDR2 FQGNSA. Trimming at V came to 5 bases and at J to 5 bases, leaving 5 bases not matched to a gene. CDR3 sequence: CASSGQARETQYF. CDR3 bases: TGTGCCAGCAGCGGACAGGCCAGGGAGACCCAGTACTTC.

DNA of the CDR3: TGTGCCAGCAGCCCGGGGGGGGCTCCCTGGGCCCAGCATTTT. Its translation: CASSPGGAPWAQHF. The chain is built from TRBV14 and TRBJ1-5; D is possibly TRBD1 (6 bases). With 4 bases removed from V and 11 bases from J, the gap between germline ends came to 18 bases. The germline gives CDR1 SGHDN, CDR2 FVKESK. This CDR3 has 14 residues.

The sample holds one count of this clonotype. As DNA, the CDR3 is TGTGCCAGCGGGAGGGACGTCGACAATCAGCCCCAGCATTTT. It is translated as CASGRDVDNQPQHF. V usage is TRBV10-3 and J usage is TRBJ1-5; perhaps TRBD1 as D (5 bases). Germline CDR1 and CDR2: ENHRY and SYGVKD. The CDR3 covers 14 residues. The V end was cut by 10 bases, the J end by 3 bases, with 16 bases between.

This clonotype appeared many times. The chain uses TRBV7-2 and TRBJ1-1; possibly TRBD1 for D (6 bases). CDR3 length: 14 amino acids. Germline CDR1 reads SGHTA; CDR2 reads FQGNSA. Trimming cost V 3 bases and J 5 bases, with 13 bases left between them. CDR3: CASSFRGGRTEAFF. The CDR3 coding sequence is TGTGCCAGCAGCTTCAGAGGGGGGAGAACTGAAGCTTTCTTT.

The chain combines TRBV12-3 or TRBV12-4 with TRBJ2-1; maybe TRBD1 (6 bases). The CDR3 length is 12 residues. The V gene lost 7 bases and the J gene lost 6 bases, with 10 bases spanning the gap. CDR3 nucleotide sequence: TGTGCCAGCACCCTCAGGGGCAATGAGCAGTTCTTC. Protein sequence: CASTLRGNEQFF.

This chain uses TRBV10-3 with TRBJ2-1, with TRBD1 matching 7 bases. Germline CDR1 ENHRY, CDR2 SYGVKD. The CDR3 loop spans 17 amino acids. After removal of 0 bases from V and 4 bases from J, the junction contained 9 bases not matched to a gene. The CDR3: CAISESVRARGYNEQFF. CDR3 DNA sequence: TGTGCCATCAGTGAGTCGGTTAGGGCCAGGGGGTACAATGAGCAGTTCTTC.